The TCR beta chain described here comes from a study of T-cell reconstitution after alpha-beta-depleted transplantation in children. Study observations and caveats: Some patients' high day-60 TCRbeta diversity was attributed to recipient cells surviving conditioning.

The CDR3 contains 18 residues. V shed 5 bases, J shed 0 bases, and the junction held 5 bases outside the gene matches. The germline gives CDR1 KGHDR, CDR2 SFDVKD. Using unique molecular identifiers, the investigators prepared the TCRbeta library. TCRdb re-called the PCR reads with MiXCR, one entry per CDR3 protein. Of about 600,000 distinct CDR3 sequences listed, 10% to 15% are singletons. Of note for this clonotype: The antigen remains undetermined.

The V call is TRBV24-1, the J call TRBJ2-6; TRBD1 matches 11 bases. Sequencing was performed on PBMCs, mostly from graft donor cells, taken 360 days after TCRalphabeta/CD19-depleted stem cell transplant. The TCR comes from a male patient between 5 and 17 years old who had a stem cell transplant for acute myeloid leukemia, so the T cells may come from the graft donor. For the CDR3, the DNA is TGTGCCACCAGTGGGGGACAGGGGGTGAGCTCTGGGGCCAACGTCCTGACTTTC. It is translated as CATSGGQGVSSGANVLTF.